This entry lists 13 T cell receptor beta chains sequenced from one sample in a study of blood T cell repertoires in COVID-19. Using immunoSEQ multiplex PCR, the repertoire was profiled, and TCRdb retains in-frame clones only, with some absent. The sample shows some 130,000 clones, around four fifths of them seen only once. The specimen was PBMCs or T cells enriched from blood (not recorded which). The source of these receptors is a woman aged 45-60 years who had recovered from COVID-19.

This CDR3 is CASSVQPDRATEAFF. The CDR3 DNA reads as TGCGCCAGCAGCGTACAGCCCGACAGGGCCACTGAAGCTTTCTTT. The chain is built from TRBV5-1 and TRBJ1-1; 7 nucleotides match TRBD1. The CDR3 is made up of 15 amino acids. V lost 4 bases and J lost 4; bases outside the gene matches: 10. Per germline, CDR1 SGHRS and CDR2 YFSETQ.

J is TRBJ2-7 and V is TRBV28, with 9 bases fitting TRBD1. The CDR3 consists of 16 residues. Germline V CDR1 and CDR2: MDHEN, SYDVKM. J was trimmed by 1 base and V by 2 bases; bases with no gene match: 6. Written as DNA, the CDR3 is TGTGCCAGCAGTTTACCCGGGACAGGGATTTCCTACGAGCAGTACTTC. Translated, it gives CASSLPGTGISYEQYF.

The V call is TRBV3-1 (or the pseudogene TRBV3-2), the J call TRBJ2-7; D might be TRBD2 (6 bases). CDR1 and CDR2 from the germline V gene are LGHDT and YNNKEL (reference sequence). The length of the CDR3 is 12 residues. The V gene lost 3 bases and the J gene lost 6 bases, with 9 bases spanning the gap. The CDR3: CASSQTRREQYF. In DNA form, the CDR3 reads TGTGCCAGCAGCCAGACTAGACGCGAGCAGTACTTC.

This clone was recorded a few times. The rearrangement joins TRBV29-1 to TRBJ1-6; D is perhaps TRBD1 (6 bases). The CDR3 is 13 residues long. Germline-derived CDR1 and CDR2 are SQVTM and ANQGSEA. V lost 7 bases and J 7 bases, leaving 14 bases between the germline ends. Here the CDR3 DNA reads TGCAGCGCCTCGGGGGGGCCGAATTCACCCCTCCACTTT. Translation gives CSASGGPNSPLHF.

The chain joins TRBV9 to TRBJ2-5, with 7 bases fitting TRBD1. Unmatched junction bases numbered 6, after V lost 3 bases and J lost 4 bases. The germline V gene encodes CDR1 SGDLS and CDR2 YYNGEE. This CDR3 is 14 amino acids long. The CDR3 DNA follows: TGTGCCAGCAGCGCCTCAGGGGGATTAGAGACCCAGTACTTC. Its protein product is CASSASGGLETQYF. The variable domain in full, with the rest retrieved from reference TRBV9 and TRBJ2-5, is DSGVTQTPKHLITATGQRVTLRCSPRSGDLSVYWYQQSLDQGLQFLIQYYNGEERAKGNILERFSAQQFPDLHSELNLSSLELGDSALYFCASSASGGLETQYFGPGTRLLVL.

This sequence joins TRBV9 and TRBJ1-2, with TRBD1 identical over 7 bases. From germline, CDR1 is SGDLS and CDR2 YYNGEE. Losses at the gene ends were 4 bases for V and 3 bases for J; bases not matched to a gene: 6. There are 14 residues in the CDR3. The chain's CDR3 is CASSPETGYYGYTF. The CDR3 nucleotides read TGTGCCAGCAGCCCCGAGACAGGGTACTATGGCTACACCTTC. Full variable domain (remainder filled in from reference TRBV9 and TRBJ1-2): DSGVTQTPKHLITATGQRVTLRCSPRSGDLSVYWYQQSLDQGLQFLIQYYNGEERAKGNILERFSAQQFPDLHSELNLSSLELGDSALYFCASSPETGYYGYTFGSGTRLTVV.

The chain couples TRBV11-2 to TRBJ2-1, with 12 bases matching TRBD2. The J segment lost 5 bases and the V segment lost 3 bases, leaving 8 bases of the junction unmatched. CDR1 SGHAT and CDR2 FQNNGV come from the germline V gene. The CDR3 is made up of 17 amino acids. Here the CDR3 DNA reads TGTGCCAGCAGCTTTCCCCTAGCGGGGGGGCGGAACAATGAGCAGTTCTTC. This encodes CASSFPLAGGRNNEQFF.

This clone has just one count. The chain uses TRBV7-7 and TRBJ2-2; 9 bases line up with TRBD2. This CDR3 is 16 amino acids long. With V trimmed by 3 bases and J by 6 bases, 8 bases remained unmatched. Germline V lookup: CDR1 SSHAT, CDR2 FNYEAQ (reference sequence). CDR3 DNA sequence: TGTGCCAGCAGCTTGTTTCCACTAGCGGGTTCCGGGGAGCTGTTTTTT. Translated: CASSLFPLAGSGELFF.

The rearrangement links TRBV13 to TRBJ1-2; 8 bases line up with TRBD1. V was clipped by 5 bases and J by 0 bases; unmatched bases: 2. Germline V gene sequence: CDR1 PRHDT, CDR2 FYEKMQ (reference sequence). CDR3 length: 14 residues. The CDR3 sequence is CASSPGQANYGYTF. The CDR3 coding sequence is TGTGCCAGCAGCCCGGGACAGGCTAACTATGGCTACACCTTC.

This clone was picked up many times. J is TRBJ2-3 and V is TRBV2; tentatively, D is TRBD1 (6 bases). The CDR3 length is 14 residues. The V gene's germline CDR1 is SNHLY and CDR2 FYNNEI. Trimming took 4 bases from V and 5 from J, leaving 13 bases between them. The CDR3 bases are TGTGCCAGCAGTGTCTGGGGGCGCATAGATACGCAGTATTTT. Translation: CASSVWGRIDTQYF.

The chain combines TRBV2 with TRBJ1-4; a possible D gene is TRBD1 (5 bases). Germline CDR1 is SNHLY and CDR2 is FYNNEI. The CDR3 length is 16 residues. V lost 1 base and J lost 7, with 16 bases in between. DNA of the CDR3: TGTGCCAGCAGTGAAGGCGGGACGACGGGGGGTGAAAAACTGTTTTTT. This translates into CASSEGGTTGGEKLFF.

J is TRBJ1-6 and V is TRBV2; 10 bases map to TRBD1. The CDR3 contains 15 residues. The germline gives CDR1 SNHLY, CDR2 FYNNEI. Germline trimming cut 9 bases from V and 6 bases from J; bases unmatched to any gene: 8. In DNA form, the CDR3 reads TGTGCCAGTACCGGGACAGGGGCTACTAATTCACCCCTCCACTTT. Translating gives CASTGTGATNSPLHF. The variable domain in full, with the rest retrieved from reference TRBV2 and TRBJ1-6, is EPEVTQTPSHQVTQMGQEVILRCVPISNHLYFYWYRQILGQKVEFLVSFYNNEISEKSEIFDDQFSVERPDGSNFTLKIRSTKLEDSAMYFCASTGTGATNSPLHFGNGTRLTVT.

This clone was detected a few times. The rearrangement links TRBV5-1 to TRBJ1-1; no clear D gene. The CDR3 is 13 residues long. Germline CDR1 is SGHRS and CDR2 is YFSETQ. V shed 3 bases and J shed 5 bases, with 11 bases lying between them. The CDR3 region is CASSYGRQTEAFF. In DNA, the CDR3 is TGCGCCAGCAGCTATGGCAGGCAAACTGAAGCTTTCTTT. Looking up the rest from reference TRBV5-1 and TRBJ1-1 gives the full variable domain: KAGVTQTPRYLIKTRGQQVTLSCSPISGHRSVSWYQQTPGQGLQFLFEYFSETQRNKGNFPGRFSGRQFSNSRSEMNVSTLELGDSALYLCASSYGRQTEAFFGQGTRLTVV.